A single sample gave rise to the 7 T cell receptor beta chains below, sequenced in a study of blood T cell repertoires in COVID-19. The method was immunoSEQ multiplex PCR; TCRdb's version includes in-frame clones alone and lacks a portion of them. Found here are 35,000 to 45,000 clones, just over 90% of them singletons; the top ten hold about 0.4%. The material sequenced was peripheral blood. These receptors came from a man aged 45 to 65 with COVID-19, enrolled during active disease.

The chain is built from TRBV4-1 and TRBJ1-2; 9 bases agree with TRBD1. The CDR3 totals 14 residues. Germline lookup yields CDR1 MGHRA and CDR2 YSYEKL. V was clipped by 3 bases and J by 7 bases; unmatched bases: 6. CDR3 bases: TGCGCCAGCAGCCATGACAGGGGGATTGCTGGCTACACCTTC. Translating it yields CASSHDRGIAGYTF.

The chain combines TRBV2 with TRBJ1-5, with D unclear. The CDR3 sequence is 14 residues long. Trimming shortened V by 10 bases and J by 6 bases, and 19 bases separated the two germline ends. Germline V CDR1 and CDR2: SNHLY, FYNNEI. In nucleotides, the CDR3 is TGTGCCACTCAAGCTTTTGATCGAGGTCAGCCCCAGCATTTT. It codes for CATQAFDRGQPQHF.

This rearrangement joins TRBV14 to TRBJ1-1, with D hard to call. This CDR3 region has 13 residues. V shed 5 bases and J shed 1 base, with 8 bases lying between them. Germline assignment: CDR1 SGHDN and CDR2 FVKESK. The CDR3 DNA sequence: TGTGCCAGCAGCTCAAGCCGGAACACTGAAGCTTTCTTT. Its translation is CASSSSRNTEAFF. Combining the CDR3 with reference TRBV14 and TRBJ1-1 gives the whole variable domain EAGVTQFPSHSVIEKGQTVTLRCDPISGHDNLYWYRRVMGKEIKFLLHFVKESKQDESGMPNNRFLAERTGGTYSTLKVQPAELEDSGVYFCASSSSRNTEAFFGQGTRLTVV.

The chain couples TRBV5-1 to TRBJ1-2; D gene unclear. The CDR3 consists of 15 residues. V shed 4 bases and J shed 2 bases, with 15 bases lying between them. Germline CDR1 and CDR2: SGHRS and YFSETQ. CDR3 sequence reads: CASSRVISSNYGYTF. CDR3 sequence (DNA): TGCGCCAGCAGCCGGGTCATAAGTTCCAACTATGGCTACACCTTC. The variable domain in full, completed from reference TRBV5-1 and TRBJ1-2, reads KAGVTQTPRYLIKTRGQQVTLSCSPISGHRSVSWYQQTPGQGLQFLFEYFSETQRNKGNFPGRFSGRQFSNSRSEMNVSTLELGDSALYLCASSRVISSNYGYTFGSGTRLTVV.

The gene calls are TRBV6-6 and TRBJ1-5, with TRBD1 as a possible D gene (5 bases). The germline V gene encodes CDR1 MNHNY and CDR2 SVGAGI (reference sequence). The CDR3 runs 12 residues. V lost 9 bases and J lost 3, with 9 bases in between. The CDR3 region has the DNA TGTGCCAGTCAGGGCCCCAATCAGCCCCAGCATTTT. This gives the protein CASQGPNQPQHF.

The table lists this clone with a count of one. The rearrangement uses TRBV5-6 and TRBJ2-7, with TRBD1 matching over 10 bases. The germline V gene encodes CDR1 SGHDT and CDR2 YYEEEE. The junction had 17 bases not matched to a gene; V was cut back by 3 bases and J by 2 bases. The CDR3 is 19 residues long. CDR3 in amino acids: CASSSLSPGQGRFTYEQYF. The CDR3, as DNA: TGTGCCAGCAGCTCCTTATCCCCGGGACAGGGGCGTTTTACCTACGAGCAGTACTTC.

The chain combines TRBV20-1 with TRBJ2-1, with 7 bases matching TRBD2. This CDR3 has 14 amino acids. Germline V CDR1 and CDR2: DFQATT, SNEGSKA (reference sequence). V was pared by 3 bases and J by 4 bases, with 6 bases of the junction left unmatched. This CDR3 is CSASWTRGYNEQFF. As DNA, the CDR3 is TGCAGTGCTAGTTGGACTAGGGGTTACAATGAGCAGTTCTTC.